The entry that follows covers one T cell receptor (beta chain) sequence. Method: immunoSEQ multiplex PCR; TCRdb's copy keeps in-frame clones and lacks some. The data show more than 85,000 clones, 88% seen once. Trimming left V 6 bases short and J 9 bases short, with 20 bases between. This CDR3 has 14 residues. Per the germline V gene, CDR1 is LNHDA and CDR2 is SQIVND (reference sequence). The record originates from a study of identifying expanded T cells in peripheral blood. J is TRBJ1-2 and V is TRBV19; the D gene is possibly TRBD1 (5 bases). Sequenced input: blood. The TCR originated in a person aged 18 to 70 in good health. This CDR3 reads CASSRWTTEGSYTF. DNA of the CDR3: TGTGCCAGTAGCCGGTGGACAACCGAGGGAAGCTACACCTTC.